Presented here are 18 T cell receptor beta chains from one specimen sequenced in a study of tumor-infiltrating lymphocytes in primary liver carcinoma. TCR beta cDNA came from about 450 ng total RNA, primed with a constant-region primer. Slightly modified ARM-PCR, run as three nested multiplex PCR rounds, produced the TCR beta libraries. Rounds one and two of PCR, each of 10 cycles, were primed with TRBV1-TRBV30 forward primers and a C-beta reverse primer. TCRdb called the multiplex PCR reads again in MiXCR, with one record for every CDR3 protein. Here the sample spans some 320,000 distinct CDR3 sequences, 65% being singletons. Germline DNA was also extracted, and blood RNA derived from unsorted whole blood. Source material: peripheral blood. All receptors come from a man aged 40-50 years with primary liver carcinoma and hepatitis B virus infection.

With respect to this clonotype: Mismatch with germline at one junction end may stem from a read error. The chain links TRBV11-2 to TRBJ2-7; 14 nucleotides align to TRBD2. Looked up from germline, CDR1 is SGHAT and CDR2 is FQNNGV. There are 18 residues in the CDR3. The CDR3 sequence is CASGSPGTSGSHSYQQYF. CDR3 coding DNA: TGTGCCAGCGGCTCCCCCGGGACTAGCGGGAGCCACTCCTACCAGCAGTACTTC.

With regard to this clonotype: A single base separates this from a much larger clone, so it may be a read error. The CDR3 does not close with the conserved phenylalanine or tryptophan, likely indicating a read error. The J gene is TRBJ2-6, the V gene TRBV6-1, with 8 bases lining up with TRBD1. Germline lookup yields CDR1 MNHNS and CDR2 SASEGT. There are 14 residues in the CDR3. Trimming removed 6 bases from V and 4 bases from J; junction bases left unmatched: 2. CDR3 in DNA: TGTGCCAGCAGGGACAGGGCCGGGGCCAACGTCCTGACTTAC. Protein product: CASRDRAGANVLTY.

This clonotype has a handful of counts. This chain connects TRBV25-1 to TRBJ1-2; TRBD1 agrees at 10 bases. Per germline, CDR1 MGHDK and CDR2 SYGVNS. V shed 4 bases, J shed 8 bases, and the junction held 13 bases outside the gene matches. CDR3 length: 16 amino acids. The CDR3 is CASSARDRGIIGGYTF. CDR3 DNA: TGTGCCAGCAGTGCCCGGGACAGGGGTATTATTGGGGGCTACACCTTC.

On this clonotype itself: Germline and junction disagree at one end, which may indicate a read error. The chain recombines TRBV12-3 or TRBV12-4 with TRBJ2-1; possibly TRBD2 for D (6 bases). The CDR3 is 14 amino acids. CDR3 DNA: TGTGACAGCATTTTCGCCTTGGGGGGCAATGAGCAGTTCTTC. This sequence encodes CDSIFALGGNEQFF.

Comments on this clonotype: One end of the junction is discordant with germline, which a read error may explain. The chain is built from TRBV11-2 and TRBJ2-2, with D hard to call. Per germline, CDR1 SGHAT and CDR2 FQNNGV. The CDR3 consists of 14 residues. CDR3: CASSLVCVAGELFF. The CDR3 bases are TGTGCTAGCAGCTTAGTGTGCGTCGCCGGGGAGCTGTTTTTT.

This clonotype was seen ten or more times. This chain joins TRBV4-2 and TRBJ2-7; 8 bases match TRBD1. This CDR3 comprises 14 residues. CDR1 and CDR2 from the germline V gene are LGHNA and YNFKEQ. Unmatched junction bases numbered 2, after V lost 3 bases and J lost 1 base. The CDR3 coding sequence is TGTGCCAGCAGCCAGCGACAGGGGTCCTACGAGCAGTACTTC. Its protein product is CASSQRQGSYEQYF.

CDR3 sequence (DNA): TGTGCCAGCAGTTACAGGGTTTCCCACAGTGACAACATTCAGTACTTC. Its translation: CASSYRVSHSDNIQYF. The V call is TRBV6-2 or TRBV6-3, the J call TRBJ2-4; D is uncertain. V lost 2 bases and J 7 bases, leaving 18 bases between the germline ends. Germline CDR1 and CDR2: MNHEY and SVGEGT. This CDR3 is built from 16 residues.

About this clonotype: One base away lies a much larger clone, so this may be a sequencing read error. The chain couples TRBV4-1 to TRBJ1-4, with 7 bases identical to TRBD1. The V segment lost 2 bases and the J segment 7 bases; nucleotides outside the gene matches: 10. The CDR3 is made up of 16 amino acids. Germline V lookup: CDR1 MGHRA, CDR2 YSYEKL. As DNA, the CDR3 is TGCGCCAGCAGCCAACCCCGACAGGGAGAGGGTGAAAAACTGTTTTTT. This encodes CASSQPRQGEGEKLFF.

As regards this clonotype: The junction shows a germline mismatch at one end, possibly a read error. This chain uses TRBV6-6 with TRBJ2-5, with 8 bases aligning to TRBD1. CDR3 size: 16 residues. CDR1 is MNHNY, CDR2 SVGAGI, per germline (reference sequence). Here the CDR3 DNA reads TGTGCCACCAGTATTCGGACAGGGCCTGACCAAGAGACCCAGTACTTC. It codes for CATSIRTGPDQETQYF.

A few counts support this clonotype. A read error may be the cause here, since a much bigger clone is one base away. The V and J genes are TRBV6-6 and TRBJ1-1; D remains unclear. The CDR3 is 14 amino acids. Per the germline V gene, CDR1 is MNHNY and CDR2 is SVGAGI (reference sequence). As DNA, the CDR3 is TGTGTCAGCAGTTACTCCTTCGGGCCCACTGAAGCTTTCTTT. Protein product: CVSSYSFGPTEAFF.

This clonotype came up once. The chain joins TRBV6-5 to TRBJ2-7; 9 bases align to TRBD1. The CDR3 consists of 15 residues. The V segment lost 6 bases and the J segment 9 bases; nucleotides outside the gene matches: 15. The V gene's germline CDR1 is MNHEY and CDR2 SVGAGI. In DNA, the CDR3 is TGTGCCAGCAGAGAGAACCAGTACAGGGGGCTCCGGCAGTACTTC. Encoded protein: CASRENQYRGLRQYF.

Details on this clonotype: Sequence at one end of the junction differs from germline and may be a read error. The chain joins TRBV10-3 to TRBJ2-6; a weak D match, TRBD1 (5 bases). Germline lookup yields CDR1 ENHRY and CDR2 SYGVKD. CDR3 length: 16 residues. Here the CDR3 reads CAISVEPPAGANALTF. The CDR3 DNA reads TGTGCCATCAGTGTAGAACCTCCGGCTGGGGCCAACGCCCTGACTTTC.

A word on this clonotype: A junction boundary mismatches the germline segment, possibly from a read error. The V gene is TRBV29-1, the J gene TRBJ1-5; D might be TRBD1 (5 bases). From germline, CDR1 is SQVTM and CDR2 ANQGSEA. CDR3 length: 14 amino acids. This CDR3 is CSVAIAARDQHQHF. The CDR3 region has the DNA TGCAGCGTCGCGATAGCGGCCAGGGATCAGCACCAGCATTTT.

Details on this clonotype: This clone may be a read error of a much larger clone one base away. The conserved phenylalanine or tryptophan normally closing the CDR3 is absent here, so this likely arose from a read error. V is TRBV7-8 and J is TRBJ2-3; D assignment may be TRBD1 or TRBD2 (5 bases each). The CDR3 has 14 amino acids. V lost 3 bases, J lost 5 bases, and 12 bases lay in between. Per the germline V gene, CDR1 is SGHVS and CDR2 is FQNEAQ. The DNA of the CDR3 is TGTGCCAGCAGCTTTGGGGACGGTGTAGATACGCAGTATTAT. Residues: CASSFGDGVDTQYY.

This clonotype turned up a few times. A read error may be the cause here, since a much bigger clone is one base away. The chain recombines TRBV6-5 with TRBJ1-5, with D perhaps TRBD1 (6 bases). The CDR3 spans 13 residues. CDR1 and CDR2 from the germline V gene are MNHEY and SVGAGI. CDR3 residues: CASSRDTNQSQHF. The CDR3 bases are TGTGCCAGTTCCCGGGACACAAATCAGTCCCAGCATTTT.

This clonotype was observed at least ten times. The CDR3 DNA reads TGTGCCAGCAGTCTCACGGGACTAGCGGCCACCAATGAGCAGTTCTTC. Protein product: CASSLTGLAATNEQFF. V and J are TRBV6-6 and TRBJ2-1; 11 nucleotides line up with TRBD2. Germline assignment: CDR1 MNHNY and CDR2 SVGAGI (reference sequence). This CDR3 is built from 16 residues. J gave up 6 bases and V 5 bases, and 9 bases lay outside the gene matches.

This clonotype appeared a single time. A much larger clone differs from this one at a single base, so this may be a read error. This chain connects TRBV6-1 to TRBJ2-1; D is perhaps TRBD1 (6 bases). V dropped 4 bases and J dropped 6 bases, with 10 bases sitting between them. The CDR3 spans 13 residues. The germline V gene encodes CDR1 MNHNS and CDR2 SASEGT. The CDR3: CASSGQAGNEQFF. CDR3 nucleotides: TGTGCCAGCAGTGGACAGGCTGGCAATGAGCAGTTCTTC.

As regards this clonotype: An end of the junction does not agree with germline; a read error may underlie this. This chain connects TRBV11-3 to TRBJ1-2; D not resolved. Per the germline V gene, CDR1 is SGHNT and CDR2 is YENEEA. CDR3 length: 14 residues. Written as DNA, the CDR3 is TGTGCCAGCAGCACAGCGACACCTAACTATGGATACACCTTC. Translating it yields CASSTATPNYGYTF.